Below, one TCR beta chain is given with its context. Its antigen is currently unknown. Naive CD8 cells lacked CD45RO, underwent positive selection for CCR7 and left out terminally differentiated effector memory CD45RA+ cells. This sample is part of a study of shared clonotypes between healthy human individuals. Study observations and caveats: Naive subsets generally had larger estimated richness than memory subsets.

For each subset, genomic DNA was distributed in equal portions over several immunoSEQ plates. Produced via immunoSEQ multiplex PCR; TCRdb's table is partial and in-frame only. The table has more than 600,000 clones, roughly 94% seen once. The source of this sequence is a man under 40 in good health. The source material was naive CD8+ T cells sorted from blood.

CDR3 amino acids: CASHHTGGAEDGYTF. DNA of the CDR3: TGCGCCAGCCACCATACAGGGGGCGCAGAGGATGGCTACACCTTC. The rearrangement joins TRBV5-1 to TRBJ1-2; 9 positions agree with TRBD1. Germline CDR1 is SGHRS and CDR2 is YFSETQ. This CDR3 contains 15 residues. Trimming removed 7 bases from V and 6 bases from J; junction bases left unmatched: 13.